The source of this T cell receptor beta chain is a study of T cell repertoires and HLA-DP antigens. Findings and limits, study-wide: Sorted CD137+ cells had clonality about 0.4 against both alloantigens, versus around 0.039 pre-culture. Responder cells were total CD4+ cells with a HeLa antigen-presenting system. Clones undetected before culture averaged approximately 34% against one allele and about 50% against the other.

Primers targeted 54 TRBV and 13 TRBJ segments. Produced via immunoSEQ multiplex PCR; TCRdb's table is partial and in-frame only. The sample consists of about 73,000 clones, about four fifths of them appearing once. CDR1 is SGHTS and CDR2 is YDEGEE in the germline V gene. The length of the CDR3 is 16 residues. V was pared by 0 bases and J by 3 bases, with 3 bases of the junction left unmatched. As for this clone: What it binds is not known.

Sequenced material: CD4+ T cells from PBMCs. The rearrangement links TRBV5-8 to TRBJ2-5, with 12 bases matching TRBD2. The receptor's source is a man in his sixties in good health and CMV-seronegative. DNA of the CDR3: TGTGCCAGCAGCTTGGAACTAGCGGGAGGAGAAGAGACCCAGTACTTC. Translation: CASSLELAGGEETQYF.